Listed here is a single T cell receptor (beta chain). Patients from Seattle were sampled longitudinally, starting during active infection. This entry is derived from a study of blood T cell repertoires in COVID-19. In the study overall: Acute and convalescent COVID-19 samples came from the United States, Italy and Spain. T cells, B-cell-depleted T cells, or PBMCs provided the cDNA or gDNA that served as material.

This CDR3 has 17 amino acids. Trimming took 7 bases from V and 0 from J; bases not matched to a gene: 15. Germline CDR1 is GTSNPN and CDR2 is SVGIG (reference sequence). Original methodology: Nucleated cell counts were estimated from reference gene primer amplification. Profiling relied on immunoSEQ multiplex PCR, and the TCRdb table lists in-frame clones only, not all of them. D and trimming were read from the DNA, whereas the V and J calls and clone size are those reported in that table. The data contain over 200,000 clones, 83% of them singletons. The V and J genes are TRBV30 and TRBJ1-3; 7 bases are shared with TRBD1. The sequence was obtained from a young woman with COVID-19, enrolled during active disease. Source material: peripheral blood. For the CDR3, the DNA is TGTGCCTTCAGACCCGGGACAGCAGTTCTCTCTGGAAACACCATATATTTT. Translating gives CAFRPGTAVLSGNTIYF.